A single T cell receptor beta chain is shown here with its context. This clone has just one count. Its binding antigen is unknown. No much larger clone is present one base from it, and per-base qualities are unavailable. The entry originates in a study of blood T cell repertoires in COVID-19 (dated by TCRdb to the early 2020s). As for the study more broadly: Samples from collaborators originated in the United States, Italy and Spain and spanned both the acute and convalescent phases of COVID-19. The dataset comprised deeply sampled blood TCRbeta repertoires from subjects exposed to, actively infected with, or recovered from COVID-19. Samples came from the ongoing ImmuneRACE study (first 160 participants) plus 1,254 subjects from 6 global collaborators. Where available, HLA class I and class II types were obtained from metadata supplied by the sample provider rather than from assay-based typing. The repertoires were made available in a free public database intended to serve as a resource for research on the immune response to SARS-CoV-2. The material from the prospective study consisted of cDNA or gDNA derived from T cells, B-cell-depleted T cells, or PBMCs. A de-identified subject ID, COVID-19 status, age in years and sex were almost always included in the sample metadata. Broader findings and caveats from the paper: The amount of clinical and demographic metadata varied by source and participant and was provided uncurated.

TCRbeta CDR3 regions were amplified from genomic DNA by means of the immunoSEQ Assay, a bias-controlled multiplex PCR. The study's processing was this. The number of nucleated cells in each sample was estimated by amplification of reference gene primers within the assay. Sequence reads were collapsed and filtered to measure the absolute abundance of every unique TCRbeta CDR3 rearrangement. For each sample, productive Simpson clonality was calculated by taking the square root of Simpson's diversity index across productive rearrangements. TCRdb stores this immuneACCESS table with in-frame sequences only. Part of the clones is absent; in the studies checked, under half of the shortfall reflects unresolved V genes, and no reason is known for the rest. From that table come the V and J calls and clone size; the DNA was used to work out D and trimming. The sample has fewer than 85,000 clones on record, 75% to 85% of them singletons. Less than 8% of the sample goes to the ten largest clones.

Collaborating institutions collected whole blood in K2EDTA tubes following their own protocols. For TCRbeta analysis, collaborators shipped samples as frozen whole blood, isolated PBMCs, or DNA extracted from either of those sample types. The sample taken for sequencing was peripheral blood. The sequence came from a woman between 55 and 75 years old with acute or convalescent COVID-19.

The CDR3 amino acid sequence is: CASSEFRGNQPQHF. The sequenced DNA is TGTGCCAGCAGTGAATTTAGGGGAAATCAGCCCCAGCATTTT. The V gene is TRBV2 and the J gene is TRBJ1-5; TRBD1 is possibly the D segment (5 matching bases). As encoded in the germline V gene, CDR1 is SNHLY while CDR2 is FYNNEI. V is cut by 2 bases and J by 4 bases, and the space between the germline ends is 9 bases. Taken from cysteine to phenylalanine, the CDR3 has 14 residues. The kept DNA is CDR3 alone, 42 bases in frame from the first base.